This TCR beta chain was identified in a study of blood T cell repertoires in COVID-19. The ends were cut back, 10 bases at V and 0 bases at J, with 13 bases in the middle. Germline CDR1 reads MDHEN; CDR2 reads SYDVKM. The CDR3 extends over 14 amino acids. Method: immunoSEQ multiplex PCR; TCRdb's copy keeps in-frame clones and lacks some. Here the sample spans fewer than 120,000 clones, more than 65% being singletons. The sample comprised peripheral blood. The clonotype comes from a woman aged 80 or older with acute or convalescent COVID-19. This rearrangement joins TRBV28 to TRBJ2-1; weak D call: TRBD2 (5 bases). The CDR3 region has the DNA TGTGCCACCGAGGACTTCAGCTCCTACAATGAGCAGTTCTTC. It is translated as CATEDFSSYNEQFF. The full variable domain, with the rest looked up from reference TRBV28 and TRBJ2-1, is DVKVTQSSRYLVKRTGEKVFLECVQDMDHENMFWYRQDPGLGLRLIYFSYDVKMKEKGDIPEGYSVSREKKERFSLILESASTNQTSMYLCATEDFSSYNEQFFGPGTRLTVL.